Below are 15 T cell receptor beta chains sequenced from a single sample in a study of blood T cell repertoires in COVID-19. Sequenced by immunoSEQ multiplex PCR; TCRdb stores in-frame clones only, minus some. The sample yields some 180,000 clones, 81% seen once. What was sequenced was peripheral blood. The receptors stem from a woman of 80 years or more with COVID-19, enrolled during active disease.

The chain uses TRBV5-1 and TRBJ2-7; TRBD1 matches at 9 bases. J gave up 3 bases and V 5 bases, and 3 bases lay outside the gene matches. The CDR3 loop spans 13 amino acids. Germline CDR1 is SGHRS and CDR2 is YFSETQ. CDR3 loop: CASRRDRDYEQYF. CDR3 nucleotides: TGCGCCAGCAGGCGGGACAGGGACTACGAGCAGTACTTC.

The CDR3 here is CASSESVEEYEQYF. DNA for the CDR3: TGTGCCAGCAGTGAATCCGTCGAAGAGTACGAGCAGTACTTC. The chain is built from TRBV6-1 and TRBJ2-7; D not certain. Germline CDR1 is MNHNS and CDR2 is SASEGT. Trimming cost V 2 bases and J 4 bases, with 12 bases left between them. This CDR3 region has 14 residues.

The rearrangement links TRBV6-5 to TRBJ1-6; 7 nucleotides agree with TRBD1. Germline V lookup: CDR1 MNHEY, CDR2 SVGAGI. The CDR3 runs 15 residues. V lost 5 bases, J lost 3 bases, and 4 bases stayed unmatched. This CDR3 reads CASSSTGVYNSPLHF. The CDR3, as DNA: TGTGCCAGCAGTAGTACAGGGGTCTATAATTCACCCCTCCACTTT.

This clone appeared a single time. The genes are TRBV29-1 and TRBJ2-1; 7 bases map to TRBD2. Germline assignment: CDR1 SQVTM and CDR2 ANQGSEA. The CDR3 is made up of 14 amino acids. V shed 2 bases, J shed 2 bases, and the junction held 3 bases outside the gene matches. CDR3 in DNA: TGCAGCGTTGAAAGACTAGCCGCCTACAATGAGCAGTTCTTC. Translation gives CSVERLAAYNEQFF.

The chain is built from TRBV14 and TRBJ1-2; the D is unclear. The V and J ends lost 0 bases and 4 bases respectively, with 9 bases between them. The length of the CDR3 is 14 residues. CDR1 is SGHDN, CDR2 FVKESK, per germline. The CDR3 nucleotides are TGTGCCAGCAGCCAAGACCTCCTCCTCTATGGCTACACCTTC. Translated: CASSQDLLLYGYTF.

This clone has only a few counts. V and J are TRBV4-1 and TRBJ1-4; 7 bases align to TRBD1. V gave up 6 bases and J gave up 7 bases; unmatched junction bases: 11. Germline assignment: CDR1 MGHRA and CDR2 YSYEKL. The CDR3 covers 15 residues. Written as DNA, the CDR3 is TGCGCCAGCAGACCCCACCGACAGGGCGGTGAAAAACTGTTTTTT. Encoded protein: CASRPHRQGGEKLFF.

The chain joins TRBV20-1 to TRBJ2-2; no definite D call. Germline CDR1 and CDR2: DFQATT and SNEGSKA (reference sequence). The CDR3 consists of 10 residues. V was shortened by 6 bases and J by 16 bases, with 15 bases between the two germline ends. CDR3 coding DNA: TGCAGTGCCGTCCCCCTAGTTCCGTTTTTT. Translating gives CSAVPLVPFF.

The chain carries TRBV6-5 and TRBJ1-6; TRBD1 agrees at 7 bases. Germline CDR1 is MNHEY and CDR2 is SVGAGI. The CDR3 has 13 residues. The junction had 5 bases not matched to a gene; V was cut back by 8 bases and J by 7 bases. The CDR3 nucleotides read TGTGCCAGCTCCCGACAGGGAAATTCACCCCTCCACTTT. Translated, it gives CASSRQGNSPLHF.

The V and J genes are TRBV27 and TRBJ1-4; D may be TRBD1 (6 bases). This CDR3 has 14 residues. Germline values: CDR1 MNHEY, CDR2 SMNVEV (reference sequence). The V end was cut by 6 bases, the J end by 7 bases, with 15 bases between. The CDR3 DNA is TGTGCCAGCAGCCCTACAGGGACCTCTGAAAAACTGTTTTTT. Amino acid sequence: CASSPTGTSEKLFF.

This clone was observed a few times. This chain joins TRBV20-1 and TRBJ1-5; 8 bases agree with TRBD1. J gave up 11 bases and V 6 bases, and 6 bases lay outside the gene matches. This CDR3 has 11 amino acids. The germline CDR1 and CDR2 sequences are DFQATT and SNEGSKA (reference sequence). The CDR3 reads CSAQTGAAQHF. The CDR3 DNA is TGCAGTGCCCAGACAGGGGCGGCCCAGCATTTT.

The chain uses TRBV21-1 and TRBJ1-1. TRBV21-1 is a listed pseudogene. CDR3 length equals 13 residues. CDR3 sequence: CASSIRYLRKAFF. Written as DNA, the CDR3 is TGTGCCAGCAGCATTCGGTATCTTCGCAAAGCTTTCTTT.

V usage is TRBV15 and J usage is TRBJ2-7; TRBD2 matches 13 bases. Germline CDR1 and CDR2: LNHNV and YYDKDF (reference sequence). CDR3 size: 15 residues. The V segment lost 6 bases and the J segment 3 bases; nucleotides outside the gene matches: 5. For the CDR3, the DNA is TGTGCCACCAGAGACCGACTAGCGGGAGGCTACGAGCAGTACTTC. It encodes CATRDRLAGGYEQYF.

The rearrangement uses TRBV19 and TRBJ2-7, with 8 bases aligning to TRBD1. Germline-derived CDR1 and CDR2 are LNHDA and SQIVND (reference sequence). This CDR3 has 16 residues. The junction had 9 bases not matched to a gene; V was cut back by 0 bases and J by 5 bases. CDR3 residues: CASSIDIRPGGHEQYF. The CDR3 coding sequence is TGTGCCAGTAGTATAGATATCCGGCCAGGGGGCCACGAGCAGTACTTC. Complete variable domain (other parts from reference TRBV19 and TRBJ2-7): DGGITQSPKYLFRKEGQNVTLSCEQNLNHDAMYWYRQDPGQGLRLIYYSQIVNDFQKGDIAEGYSVSREKKESFPLTVTSAQKNPTAFYLCASSIDIRPGGHEQYFGPGTRLTVT.

This chain links TRBV7-2 with TRBJ2-2; TRBD2 aligns across 8 bases. V gave up 3 bases and J gave up 4 bases; unmatched junction bases: 7. Germline V gene data show CDR1 as SGHTA and CDR2 as FQGNSA. This CDR3 comprises 16 residues. CDR3 loop: CASSLFAAGGTGELFF. CDR3 DNA: TGTGCCAGCAGCTTGTTTGCTGCGGGGGGCACCGGGGAGCTGTTTTTT.

This chain uses TRBV28 with TRBJ1-6; tentatively, D is TRBD1 (5 bases). Trimming removed 6 bases from V and 0 bases from J, with 15 bases in between. Germline V gives CDR1 MDHEN, CDR2 SYDVKM. This CDR3 is built from 17 residues. CDR3 nucleotides: TGTGCCAGCAGCCCCGGGGGGGGATCCTCCTATAATTCACCCCTCCACTTT. Its translation: CASSPGGGSSYNSPLHF.